A selection of T cell receptor beta chains follows, all from one sample in a study of T-cell reconstitution after alpha-beta-depleted transplantation in children. TCRdb re-analysed the PCR reads in MiXCR, keeping a single row per CDR3 protein. The sample holds around 300,000 distinct CDR3 sequences, approximately 10% seen once. Source: peripheral blood, taken 180 days after TCRalphabeta/CD19-depleted stem cell transplant. These receptors all come from a male patient under 10 years old who had a stem cell transplant for chronic granulomatous disease, so the T cells may come from the graft donor. CDR3s include the opening cysteine and the closing phenylalanine or tryptophan. D genes are given only for firm matches. Rows give clone size only sometimes, using once, few, many, or a class for an expanded clone.

D | J | size | V | CDR3 | DNA
TRBD1 | TRBJ1-2 | . | TRBV12-3/TRBV12-4 | CASRPGQAYGYTF | TGTGCCAGCAGGCCCGGACAGGCCTATGGCTACACCTTC
TRBD2 | TRBJ2-7 | many | TRBV5-4 | CASSRLAGGLGEQYF | TGTGCCAGCAGCCGCTTAGCGGGAGGGCTTGGAGAGCAGTACTTC
. | TRBJ2-7 | many | TRBV20-1 | CSARVMRGLLYEQYF | TGCAGTGCTAGAGTCATGCGCGGACTTCTCTACGAGCAGTACTTC
TRBD1 | TRBJ1-1 | many | TRBV27 | CASSKRRTGLENTEAFF | TGTGCCAGCAGTAAACGCAGGACAGGGCTGGAAAACACTGAAGCTTTCTTT
. | TRBJ2-7 | many | TRBV5-1 | CASSRGSTTSYEQYF | TGCGCCAGCAGCCGGGGGTCGACTACATCCTACGAGCAGTACTTC
TRBD2 | TRBJ2-7 | many | TRBV5-1 | CASSWGLAGNHEQYF | TGCGCCAGCAGCTGGGGACTAGCGGGAAATCACGAGCAGTACTTC
. | TRBJ2-5 | many | TRBV20-1 | CSAEPGAETQYF | TGCAGTGCGGAGCCGGGAGCGGAGACCCAGTACTTC
TRBD1 | TRBJ2-1 | many | TRBV5-5 | CASSAGTGVFNEQFF | TGTGCCAGCAGCGCCGGGACAGGGGTTTTCAATGAGCAGTTCTTC
TRBD2 | TRBJ2-7 | many | TRBV10-2 | CAFGLAGYEQYF | TGCGCCTTCGGCCTAGCGGGGTACGAGCAGTACTTC
TRBD1 | TRBJ2-2 | many | TRBV28 | CASGTGVTGELFF | TGTGCCAGCGGGACAGGGGTCACCGGGGAGCTGTTTTTT
TRBD2 | TRBJ2-1 | many | TRBV5-1 | CASARGGTYNEQFF | TGCGCCAGCGCCCGGGGGGGCACCTACAATGAGCAGTTCTTC
. | TRBJ2-3 | many | TRBV6-1 | CASRTSHGRGRRTDTQYF | TGTGCCAGCAGAACTTCTCACGGTCGTGGGAGACGCACAGATACGCAGTATTTT
. | TRBJ2-5 | . | TRBV7-8 | CASSLSREGTQYF | TGTGCCAGCAGCTTATCTAGAGAGGGGACCCAGTACTTC
TRBD1 | TRBJ2-2 | many | TRBV7-2 | CASSFEGARTGELFF | TGTGCCAGCAGCTTTGAGGGGGCGCGAACCGGGGAGCTGTTTTTT
TRBD1 | TRBJ2-3 | many | TRBV18 | CASSPTGVFDTQYF | TGTGCCAGCTCACCGACAGGGGTGTTTGATACGCAGTATTTT
. | TRBJ2-2 | many | TRBV5-1 | CASSESGSPMTNTGELFF | TGCGCCAGCAGCGAGAGCGGGTCGCCGATGACTAACACCGGGGAGCTGTTTTTT
TRBD2 | TRBJ2-7 | many | TRBV10-3 | CAITPGLAPSYEQYF | TGTGCCATCACTCCTGGACTAGCGCCCTCCTACGAGCAGTACTTC
. | TRBJ1-6 | many | TRBV4-3 | CASSQDGTRDSPLHF | TGCGCCAGCAGCCAAGATGGGACACGAGATTCACCCCTCCACTTT
. | TRBJ2-7 | many | TRBV6-5 | CASSYSKGVEQYF | TGTGCCAGCAGTTACTCGAAGGGAGTCGAGCAGTACTTC
TRBD1 | TRBJ1-2 | many | TRBV20-1 | CSAKTPAGQRFGYTF | TGCAGTGCTAAAACACCAGCGGGACAGCGATTCGGCTACACCTTC
TRBD1 | TRBJ1-4 | many | TRBV12-3/TRBV12-4 | CARGQKNEKLFF | TGTGCCAGGGGACAGAAGAATGAAAAACTGTTTTTT
TRBD1 | TRBJ2-7 | many | TRBV5-1 | CASSLRIPGQGSYEQYF | TGCGCCAGCAGCTTACGGATTCCGGGACAGGGCTCCTACGAGCAGTACTTC
. | TRBJ1-1 | many | TRBV18 | CASSPRGGPGTEAFF | TGTGCCAGCTCACCACGAGGAGGCCCGGGCACTGAAGCTTTCTTT
TRBD2 | TRBJ2-3 | many | TRBV20-1 | CSAMVYPGGPAITDTQYF | TGCAGTGCTATGGTCTACCCGGGAGGCCCCGCCATCACAGATACGCAGTATTTT
TRBD2 | TRBJ2-2 | . | TRBV14 | CASSQDSSLAGTGELFF | TGTGCCAGCAGCCAAGATTCCTCCCTAGCGGGGACCGGGGAGCTGTTTTTT
. | TRBJ1-1 | many | TRBV7-9 | CASSYQGRGEAFF | TGTGCCAGCAGCTACCAGGGACGTGGAGAAGCTTTCTTT
. | TRBJ2-6 | many | TRBV28 | CASSGGVLTF | TGTGCCAGCAGTGGAGGTGTCCTGACTTTC
. | TRBJ2-2 | many | TRBV7-2 | CASSLEGQRLGELFF | TGTGCCAGCAGCTTAGAAGGACAAAGGCTCGGGGAGCTGTTTTTT
TRBD2 | TRBJ2-7 | few | TRBV5-1 | CASSLEGSGSSYEQYF | TGCGCCAGCAGCTTGGAGGGTAGCGGGAGCTCCTACGAGCAGTACTTC